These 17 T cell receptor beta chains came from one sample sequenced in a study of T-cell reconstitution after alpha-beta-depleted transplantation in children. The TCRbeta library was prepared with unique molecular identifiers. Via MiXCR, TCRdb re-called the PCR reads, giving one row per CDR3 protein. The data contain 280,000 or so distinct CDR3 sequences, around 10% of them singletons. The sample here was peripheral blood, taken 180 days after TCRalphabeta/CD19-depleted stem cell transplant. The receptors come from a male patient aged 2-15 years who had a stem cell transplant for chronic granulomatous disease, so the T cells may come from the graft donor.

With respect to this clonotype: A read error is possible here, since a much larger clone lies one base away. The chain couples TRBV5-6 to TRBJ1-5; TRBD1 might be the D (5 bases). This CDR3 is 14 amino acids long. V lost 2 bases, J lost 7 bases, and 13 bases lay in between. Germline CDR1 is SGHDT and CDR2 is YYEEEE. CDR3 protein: CASSFVGGRQPQHF. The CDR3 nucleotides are TGTGCCAGCAGCTTTGTGGGGGGGAGGCAGCCCCAGCATTTT.

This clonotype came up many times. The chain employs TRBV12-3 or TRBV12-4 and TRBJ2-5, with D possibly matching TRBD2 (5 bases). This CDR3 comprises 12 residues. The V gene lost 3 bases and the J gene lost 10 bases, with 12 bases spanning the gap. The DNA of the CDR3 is TGTGCCAGCAGTTTTCTAACTAGTCTCCAGTACTTC. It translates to CASSFLTSLQYF.

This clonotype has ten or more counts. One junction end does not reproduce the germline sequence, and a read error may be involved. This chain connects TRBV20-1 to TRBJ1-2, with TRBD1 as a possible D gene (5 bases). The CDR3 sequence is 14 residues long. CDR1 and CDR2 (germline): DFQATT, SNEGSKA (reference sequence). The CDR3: CSARETDTNYGYTF. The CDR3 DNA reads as TGCAGTGCTCGAGAGACAGATACTAACTATGGCTACACCTTC.

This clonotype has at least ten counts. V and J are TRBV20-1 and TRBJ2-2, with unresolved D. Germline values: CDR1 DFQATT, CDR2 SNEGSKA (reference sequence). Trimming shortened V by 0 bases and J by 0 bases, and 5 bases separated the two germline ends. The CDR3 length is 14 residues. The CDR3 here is CSARDGTNTGELFF. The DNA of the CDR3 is TGCAGTGCTAGAGATGGGACGAACACCGGGGAGCTGTTTTTT.

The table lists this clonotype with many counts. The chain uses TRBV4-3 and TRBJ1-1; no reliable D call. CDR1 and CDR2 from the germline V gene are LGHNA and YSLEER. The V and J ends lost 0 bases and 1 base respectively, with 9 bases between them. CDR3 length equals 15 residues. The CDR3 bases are TGCGCCAGCAGCCAAGATGAGGGCACGAACACTGAAGCTTTCTTT. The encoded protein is CASSQDEGTNTEAFF.

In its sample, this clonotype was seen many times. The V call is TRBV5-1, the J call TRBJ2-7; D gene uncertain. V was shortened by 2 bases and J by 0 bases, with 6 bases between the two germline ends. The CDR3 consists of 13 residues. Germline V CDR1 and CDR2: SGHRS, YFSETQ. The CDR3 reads CASSFDNSYEQYF. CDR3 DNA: TGCGCCAGCAGCTTCGACAACTCCTACGAGCAGTACTTC.

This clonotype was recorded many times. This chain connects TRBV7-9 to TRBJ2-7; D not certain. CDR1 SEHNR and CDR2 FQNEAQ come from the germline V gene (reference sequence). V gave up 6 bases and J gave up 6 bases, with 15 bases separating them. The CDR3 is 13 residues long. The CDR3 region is CASSNIKGTEQYF. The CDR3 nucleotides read TGTGCCAGCAGTAATATTAAGGGTACCGAGCAGTACTTC.

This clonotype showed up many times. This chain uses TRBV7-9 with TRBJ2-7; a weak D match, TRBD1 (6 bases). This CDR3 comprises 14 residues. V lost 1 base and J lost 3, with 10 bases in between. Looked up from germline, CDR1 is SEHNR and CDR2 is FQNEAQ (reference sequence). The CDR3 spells CASSLGQAYYEQYF. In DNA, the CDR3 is TGTGCCAGCAGCTTAGGACAGGCTTACTACGAGCAGTACTTC.

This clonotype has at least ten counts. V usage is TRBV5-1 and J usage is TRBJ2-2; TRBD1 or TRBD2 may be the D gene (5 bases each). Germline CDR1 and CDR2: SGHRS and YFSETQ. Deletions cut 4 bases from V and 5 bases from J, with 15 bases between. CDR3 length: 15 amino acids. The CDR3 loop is CASSKTGTKTGELFF. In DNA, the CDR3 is TGCGCCAGCAGCAAAACCGGGACCAAGACCGGGGAGCTGTTTTTT.

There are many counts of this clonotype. The CDR3 nucleotides are TGTGCCAGCAGCCAAGCCGCACAGATCTCACCCCTCCACTTT. It encodes CASSQAAQISPLHF. The chain uses TRBV3-1 and TRBJ1-6, with no clear D. Germline V lookup: CDR1 LGHDT, CDR2 YNNKEL (reference sequence). V was clipped by 1 base and J by 10 bases, with 11 bases between them. This CDR3 comprises 14 residues.

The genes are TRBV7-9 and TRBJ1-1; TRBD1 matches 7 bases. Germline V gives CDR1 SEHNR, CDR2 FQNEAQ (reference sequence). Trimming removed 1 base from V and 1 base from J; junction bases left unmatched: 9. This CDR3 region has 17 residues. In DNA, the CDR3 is TGTGCCAGCAGCTTAGGTTCTGGGGGACAGTCGAACACTGAAGCTTTCTTT. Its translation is CASSLGSGGQSNTEAFF. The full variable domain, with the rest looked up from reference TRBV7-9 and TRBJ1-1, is DTGVSQNPRHKITKRGQNVTFRCDPISEHNRLYWYRQTLGQGPEFLTYFQNEAQLEKSRLLSDRFSAERPKGSFSTLEIQRTEQGDSAMYLCASSLGSGGQSNTEAFFGQGTRLTVV.

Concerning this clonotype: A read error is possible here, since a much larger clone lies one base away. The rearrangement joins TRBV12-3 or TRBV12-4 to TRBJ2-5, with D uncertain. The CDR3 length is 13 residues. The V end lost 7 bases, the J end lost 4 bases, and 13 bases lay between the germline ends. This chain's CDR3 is CASIIRAPETQYF. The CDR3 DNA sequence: TGTGCCAGCATTATACGGGCCCCAGAGACCCAGTACTTC.

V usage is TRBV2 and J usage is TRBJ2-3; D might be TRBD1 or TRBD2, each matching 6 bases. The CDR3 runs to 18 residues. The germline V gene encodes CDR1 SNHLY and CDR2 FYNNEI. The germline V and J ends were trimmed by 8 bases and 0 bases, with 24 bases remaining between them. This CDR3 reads CASCLRGAIHTSTDTQYF. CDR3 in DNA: TGTGCCAGCTGTTTGAGGGGGGCTATTCATACTAGCACAGATACGCAGTATTTT.

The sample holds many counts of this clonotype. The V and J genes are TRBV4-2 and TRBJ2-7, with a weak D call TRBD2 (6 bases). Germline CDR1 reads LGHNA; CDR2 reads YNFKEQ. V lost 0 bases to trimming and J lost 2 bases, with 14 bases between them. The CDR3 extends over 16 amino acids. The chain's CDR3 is CASSQDGLADTYEQYF. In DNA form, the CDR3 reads TGTGCCAGCAGCCAAGATGGGTTAGCGGATACCTACGAGCAGTACTTC.

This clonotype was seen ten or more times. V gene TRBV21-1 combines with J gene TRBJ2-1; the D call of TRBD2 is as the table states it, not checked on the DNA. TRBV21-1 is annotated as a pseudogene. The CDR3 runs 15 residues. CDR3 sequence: CASSKESEGYNEQFF. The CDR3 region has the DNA TGTGCCAGCAGCAAGGAAAGTGAGGGATACAATGAGCAGTTCTTC.

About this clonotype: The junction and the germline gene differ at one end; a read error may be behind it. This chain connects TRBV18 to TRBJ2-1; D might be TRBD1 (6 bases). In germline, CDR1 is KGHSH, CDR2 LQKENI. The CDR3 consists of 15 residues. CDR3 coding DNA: TGTGCCAGCTCACCCTTCGCAGGTAGGGACAATGAGCCGTTCTTC. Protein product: CASSPFAGRDNEPFF.

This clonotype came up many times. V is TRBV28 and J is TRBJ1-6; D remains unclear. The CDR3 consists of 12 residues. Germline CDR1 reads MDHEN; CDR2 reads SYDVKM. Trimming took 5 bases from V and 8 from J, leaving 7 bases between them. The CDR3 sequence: CASSLGYSPLHF. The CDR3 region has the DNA TGTGCCAGCAGTCTTGGATATTCACCCCTCCACTTT. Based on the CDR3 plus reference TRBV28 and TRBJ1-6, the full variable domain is DVKVTQSSRYLVKRTGEKVFLECVQDMDHENMFWYRQDPGLGLRLIYFSYDVKMKEKGDIPEGYSVSREKKERFSLILESASTNQTSMYLCASSLGYSPLHFGNGTRLTVT.